This T cell receptor (beta chain) came from a study of blood T cell repertoires in COVID-19. Looking at the study overall: The samples span acute and convalescent COVID-19 from the United States, Italy and Spain. T cells, B-cell-depleted T cells, or PBMCs provided the cDNA or gDNA that served as material.

CDR3 size: 14 residues. Trimming cost V 4 bases and J 3 bases; bases outside gene matches: 4. From germline, CDR1 is SGHAT and CDR2 FQNNGV. Only in-frame clones appear in the TCRdb table, and some are missing; sequencing was by immunoSEQ multiplex PCR. The table records 95,000 to 150,000 clones, 85% to 90% of them present only once. Sequenced sample: peripheral blood. The TCR originated in a woman aged 50 to 65 with active or convalescent COVID-19. V is TRBV11-2 and J is TRBJ2-7; 9 bases are a match to TRBD2. In DNA form, the CDR3 reads TGTGCCAGCAGCTCCTGGACTAGCGACTACGAGCAGTACTTC. Its translation: CASSSWTSDYEQYF. Variable domain in full (rest from reference TRBV11-2 and TRBJ2-7): EAGVAQSPRYKIIEKRQSVAFWCNPISGHATLYWYQQILGQGPKLLIQFQNNGVVDDSQLPKDRFSAERLKGVDSTLKIQPAKLEDSAVYLCASSSWTSDYEQYFGPGTRLTVT.